Shown below are 9 T cell receptor beta chains from a single sample sequenced in a study of early T cells in non-severe SARS-CoV-2 infection. TCRdb redid the calling of the 5' RACE reads with MiXCR, one entry per CDR3 protein. The sample includes 86,000 or so distinct CDR3 sequences, over 12% of them seen just once. Input material: whole blood. The receptor source for this set is an adult who was a healthcare worker with PCR-confirmed SARS-CoV-2 infection or an uninfected control (not recorded which).

This clonotype has more than one count but fewer than ten. The chain employs TRBV10-3 and TRBJ1-1; 9 bases fit TRBD1. In germline, CDR1 is ENHRY, CDR2 SYGVKD. CDR3 length: 14 residues. V gave up 6 bases and J gave up 1 base; unmatched junction bases: 3. DNA of the CDR3: TGTGCCATCAGACAGGGGGCCGAGAACACTGAAGCTTTCTTT. Residues: CAIRQGAENTEAFF.

In this sample, this clonotype turned up a few times. This rearrangement joins TRBV10-3 to TRBJ2-7; maybe TRBD1 (5 bases). Trimming cost V 2 bases and J 9 bases, with 8 bases left between them. The CDR3 covers 11 residues. The germline V gene has CDR1 ENHRY and CDR2 SYGVKD. The CDR3 region is CAISEGRGQYF. CDR3 nucleotides: TGTGCCATCAGTGAGGGTAGGGGGCAGTACTTC.

This chain joins TRBV7-6 and TRBJ1-1; unclear D gene. CDR3 length: 15 amino acids. Germline CDR1 is SGHVS and CDR2 is FNYEAQ. Trimming took 0 bases from V and 0 from J, leaving 8 bases between them. The CDR3 here is CASSLALGVNTEAFF. CDR3 nucleotides: TGTGCCAGCAGCTTAGCTCTGGGCGTGAACACTGAAGCTTTCTTT.

The sample holds many counts of this clonotype. The rearrangement links TRBV20-1 to TRBJ2-3; TRBD2 matches at 11 bases. V was clipped by 4 bases and J by 5 bases; unmatched bases: 5. Germline values: CDR1 DFQATT, CDR2 SNEGSKA (reference sequence). This CDR3 has 14 amino acids. The CDR3 spells CSATTSGTVDTQYF. As DNA, the CDR3 is TGCAGTGCTACGACTAGCGGGACTGTAGATACGCAGTATTTT.

The chain combines TRBV12-3 or TRBV12-4 with TRBJ2-3, with 10 bases matching TRBD1. CDR3 length: 13 residues. The V segment lost 6 bases and the J segment 4 bases; nucleotides outside the gene matches: 1. The CDR3: CASRTGGPDTQYF. The CDR3 coding sequence is TGTGCCAGCAGGACAGGGGGCCCAGATACGCAGTATTTT.

This clonotype showed up just a few times. The V call is TRBV7-8, the J call TRBJ1-2; TRBD1 matches 7 bases. The CDR3 totals 15 residues. Germline V CDR1 and CDR2: SGHVS, FQNEAQ. The junction had 10 bases not matched to a gene; V was cut back by 5 bases and J by 4 bases. The CDR3 DNA follows: TGTGCCAGCAGCGTCTCGGACAGGCTGGCCTATGGCTACACCTTC. Protein product: CASSVSDRLAYGYTF.

J is TRBJ2-7 and V is TRBV6-6; 11 bases fit TRBD1. Germline-derived CDR1 and CDR2 are MNHNY and SVGAGI (reference sequence). CDR3 length: 15 amino acids. The ends lost 7 bases at V and 4 bases at J; junction bases unmatched: 9. The CDR3 sequence: CASKPLGQGAYEQYF. The CDR3 DNA sequence: TGTGCCAGCAAACCCCTCGGACAGGGGGCGTACGAGCAGTACTTC.

This clonotype was detected ten times or more. This chain connects TRBV12-3 or TRBV12-4 to TRBJ1-1, with unresolved D. The ends were cut back, 2 bases at V and 7 bases at J, with 8 bases in the middle. The CDR3 loop spans 12 amino acids. CDR3 nucleotides: TGTGCCAGCAGTTTATTGGTGGGTGAAGCTTTCTTT. Residues: CASSLLVGEAFF.

The V gene is TRBV7-8, the J gene TRBJ2-5; D possibly corresponds to TRBD2 (7 bases). The germline gives CDR1 SGHVS, CDR2 FQNEAQ. The CDR3 consists of 14 residues. V lost 3 bases to trimming and J lost 5 bases, with 13 bases between them. CDR3 bases: TGTGCCAGCAGCTTTACGGGGGGCCGGGAGACCCAGTACTTC. This sequence encodes CASSFTGGRETQYF.